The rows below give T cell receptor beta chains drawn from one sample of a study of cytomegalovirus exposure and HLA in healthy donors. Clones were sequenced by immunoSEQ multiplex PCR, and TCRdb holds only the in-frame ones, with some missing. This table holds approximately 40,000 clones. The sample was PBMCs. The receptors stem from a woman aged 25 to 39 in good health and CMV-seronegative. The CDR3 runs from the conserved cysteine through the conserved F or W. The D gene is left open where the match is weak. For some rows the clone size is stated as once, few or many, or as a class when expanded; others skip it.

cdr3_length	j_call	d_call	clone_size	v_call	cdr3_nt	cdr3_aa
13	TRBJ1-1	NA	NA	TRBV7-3	TGTGCCAGCAGCTTATACTTGAGGACTGAAGCTTTCTTT	CASSLYLRTEAFF
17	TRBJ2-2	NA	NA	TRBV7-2	TGTGCCAGCAGCGAAAGCGTAGTCGGTGCGAACACCGGGGAGCTGTTTTTT	CASSESVVGANTGELFF
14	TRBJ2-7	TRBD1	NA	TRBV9	TGTGCCAGCAGCGTAGAGACAGGGGGGAGCGAGCAGTACTTC	CASSVETGGSEQYF
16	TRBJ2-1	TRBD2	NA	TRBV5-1	TGCGCCAGCAGCTTGGGAGGCCTAGCGGGAGTGTCTGAGCAGTTCTTC	CASSLGGLAGVSEQFF
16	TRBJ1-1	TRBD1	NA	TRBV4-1	TGCGCCAGCAGCCAATATCCGGGACAGGGATTTACTGAAGCTTTCTTT	CASSQYPGQGFTEAFF
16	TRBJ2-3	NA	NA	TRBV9	TGTGCCAGCAGCGTAGGGGCGGTGAGGGGCACAGATACGCAGTATTTT	CASSVGAVRGTDTQYF
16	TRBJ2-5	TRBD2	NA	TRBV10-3	TGTGCCATCAGTTTCGGGCTAGCGGGATATCAAGAGACCCAGTACTTC	CAISFGLAGYQETQYF
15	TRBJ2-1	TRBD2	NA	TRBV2	TGTGCCAGCAGTCGGGGACTAGCGGGGAACAATGAGCAGTTCTTC	CASSRGLAGNNEQFF
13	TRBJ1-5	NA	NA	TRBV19	TGTGCCAGTAGTATAGCCAACAATCAGCCCCAGCATTTT	CASSIANNQPQHF
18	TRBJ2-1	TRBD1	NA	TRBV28	TGTGCCAGCAGTAGCCATCTTAACTCCGGGACAGGGGTAAATGAGCAGTTCTTC	CASSSHLNSGTGVNEQFF
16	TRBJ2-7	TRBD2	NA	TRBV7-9	TGTGCCAGCAGCCCGCCGGTCGGGAGGGACTTCTACGAGCAGTACTTC	CASSPPVGRDFYEQYF
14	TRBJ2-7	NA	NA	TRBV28	TGTGCCAGCAGTTCAGACAGAGTCCGCGTGGAGCAGTACTTC	CASSSDRVRVEQYF
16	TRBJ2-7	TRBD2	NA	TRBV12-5	TGTGCTAGTGGTTTGGGAGCGGGAGTGGGCTACTACGAGCAGTACTTC	CASGLGAGVGYYEQYF
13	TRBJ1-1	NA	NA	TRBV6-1	TGTGCCAGCACTCCCAACACACAGGCTGAAGCTTTCTTT	CASTPNTQAEAFF
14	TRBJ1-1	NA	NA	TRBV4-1	TGCGCCAGCAGCCAAGGACTGGGGAACACTGAAGCTTTCTTT	CASSQGLGNTEAFF
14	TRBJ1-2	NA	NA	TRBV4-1	TGCGCCAGCAGCCACCCGGGGACCCAGGGGGGCTACACCTTC	CASSHPGTQGGYTF
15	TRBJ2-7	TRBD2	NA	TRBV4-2	TGTGCCAGCAGCCAAGTAGCGGGAGGAAACTACGAGCAGTACTTC	CASSQVAGGNYEQYF
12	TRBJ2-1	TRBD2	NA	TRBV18	TGTGCCAGCTCACCCGGGCGGGAGAAGCAGTTCTTC	CASSPGREKQFF
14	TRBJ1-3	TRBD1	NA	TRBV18	TGTGCCAGCTCACCGGACAGGGGCGGAAACACCATATATTTT	CASSPDRGGNTIYF
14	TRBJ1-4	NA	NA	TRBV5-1	TGCGCCAGCAGCTTGGTAGGTCGCGGTGAAAAACTGTTTTTT	CASSLVGRGEKLFF
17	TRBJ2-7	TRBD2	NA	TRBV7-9	TGTGCCAGCAGCCTCGGGGCTAGCGGGAGTGGGAGGGACGAGCAGTACTTC	CASSLGASGSGRDEQYF
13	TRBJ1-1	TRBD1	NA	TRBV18	TGTGCCAGCTCACCACAGGGGGCCTCTGAAGCTTTCTTT	CASSPQGASEAFF
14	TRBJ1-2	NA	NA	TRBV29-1	TGCAGCGTTCCAGGGCTCCAGGCTAACTATGGCTACACCTTC	CSVPGLQANYGYTF
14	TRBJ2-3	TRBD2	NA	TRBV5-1	TGCGCCAGCAGCGGAGGGACTTGGCGGGGGACGCAGTATTTT	CASSGGTWRGTQYF
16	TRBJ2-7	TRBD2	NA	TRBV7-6	TGTGCCAGCAGCCCCCCTGGAGGTAGCGGGACTTACGAGCAGTACTTC	CASSPPGGSGTYEQYF
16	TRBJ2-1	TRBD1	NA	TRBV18	TGTGCCAGCTCACCACCTGGTACAGGGGTTTACAATGAGCAGTTCTTC	CASSPPGTGVYNEQFF
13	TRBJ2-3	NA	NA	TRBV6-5	TGTGCCAGCAGTTGGGGGGGCACAGATACGCAGTATTTT	CASSWGGTDTQYF
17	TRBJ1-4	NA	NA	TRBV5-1	TGCGCCAGCAGCTTGTTGCACAGGGCAACAACTAATGAAAAACTGTTTTTT	CASSLLHRATTNEKLFF
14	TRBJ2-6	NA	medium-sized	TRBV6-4	TGTGCCAGCAGTGTAAGCGCTGGGGCCAACGTCCTGACTTTC	CASSVSAGANVLTF
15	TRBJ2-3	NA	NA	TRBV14	TGTGCCAGCAGCCAAGGTCAGATCAGCACAGATACGCAGTATTTT	CASSQGQISTDTQYF
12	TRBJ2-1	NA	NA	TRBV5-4	TGTGCCAGCAGCTTGACGGCAGGGGAGCAGTTCTTC	CASSLTAGEQFF
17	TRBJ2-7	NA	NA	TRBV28	TGTGCCAGCAGTTTAAGGCCCCACTGGGACAATACCTACGAGCAGTACTTC	CASSLRPHWDNTYEQYF
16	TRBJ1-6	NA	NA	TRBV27	TGTGCCAGCAGCAACAGGGCGAGCTCCTATAATTCACCCCTCCACTTT	CASSNRASSYNSPLHF
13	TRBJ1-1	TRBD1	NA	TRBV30	TGTGCCTGGAGTGCAGGACAGGGCCTCGGGGCTTTCTTT	CAWSAGQGLGAFF
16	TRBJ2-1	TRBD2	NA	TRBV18	TGTGCCAGCTCACCAACTAGCGGTCCCTCCTACAATGAGCAGTTCTTC	CASSPTSGPSYNEQFF
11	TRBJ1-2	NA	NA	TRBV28	TGTGCCAGCAGTTTTACTCTTCACTACACCTTC	CASSFTLHYTF
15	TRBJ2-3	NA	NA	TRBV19	TGTGCCAGTAGTACCAATCGGGACAAAGGACGAACGCAGTATTTT	CASSTNRDKGRTQYF
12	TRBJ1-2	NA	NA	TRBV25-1	TGTGCCAGCAGTGATGGGGCGGGGGGCTACACCTTC	CASSDGAGGYTF
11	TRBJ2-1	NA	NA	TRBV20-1	TGCAGTGCTAACAGTTACAATGAGCAGTTCTTC	CSANSYNEQFF
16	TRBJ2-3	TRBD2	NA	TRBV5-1	TGCGCCAGCAGCACACTAATAGCGGGAGGAGCAGATACGCAGTATTTT	CASSTLIAGGADTQYF
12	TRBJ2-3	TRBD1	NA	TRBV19	TGTGCCAGTAGTCCAGGGGGAGATACGCAGTATTTT	CASSPGGDTQYF
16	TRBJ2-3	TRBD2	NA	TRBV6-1	TGTGCCAGCAGTGAAACCAGCGGGAGTCCCACAGATACGCAGTATTTT	CASSETSGSPTDTQYF
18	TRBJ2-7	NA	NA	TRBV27	TGTGCCAGCAGTCCCCTTTTGGTGGGTGGAGTACCAGGGTGGGAGCAGTACTTC	CASSPLLVGGVPGWEQYF
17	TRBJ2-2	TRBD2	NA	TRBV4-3	TGCGCCAGCAGCCAAGGATCTAGCGGGAGGGCCGCCGGGGAGCTGTTTTTT	CASSQGSSGRAAGELFF
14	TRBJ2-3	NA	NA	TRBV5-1	TGCGCCAGCAGCTTGGGGATTGGGGGGGATACGCAGTATTTT	CASSLGIGGDTQYF
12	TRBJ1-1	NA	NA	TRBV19	TGTGCCAGTAGTATAAGTCAGACTGAAGCTTTCTTT	CASSISQTEAFF